The clone carrying this T cell receptor beta chain was observed a few times. Per germline, CDR1 SGHRS and CDR2 YFSETQ. Trimming cost V 6 bases and J 2 bases, with 9 bases left between them. The CDR3 runs 12 residues. The data were obtained in a study of blood T cell repertoires in COVID-19. Study at large: COVID-19 samples, acute and convalescent, were from the United States, Italy and Spain. The cDNA or gDNA used as material had been derived from T cells, B-cell-depleted T cells, or PBMCs.

Assay used: immunoSEQ multiplex PCR; TCRdb lists only in-frame clones, some missing. Of roughly 40,000 clones in the sample, 70% to 80% are singletons; the top ten hold 8% to 10%. This sequence originates from a man aged 70 or older with active or convalescent COVID-19. Sequenced material: peripheral blood. The chain joins TRBV5-1 to TRBJ2-7; D perhaps matches TRBD1 (5 bases). The CDR3 loop is CASKGRTYEQYF. The CDR3 region has the DNA TGCGCCAGCAAGGGGCGCACCTACGAGCAGTACTTC.